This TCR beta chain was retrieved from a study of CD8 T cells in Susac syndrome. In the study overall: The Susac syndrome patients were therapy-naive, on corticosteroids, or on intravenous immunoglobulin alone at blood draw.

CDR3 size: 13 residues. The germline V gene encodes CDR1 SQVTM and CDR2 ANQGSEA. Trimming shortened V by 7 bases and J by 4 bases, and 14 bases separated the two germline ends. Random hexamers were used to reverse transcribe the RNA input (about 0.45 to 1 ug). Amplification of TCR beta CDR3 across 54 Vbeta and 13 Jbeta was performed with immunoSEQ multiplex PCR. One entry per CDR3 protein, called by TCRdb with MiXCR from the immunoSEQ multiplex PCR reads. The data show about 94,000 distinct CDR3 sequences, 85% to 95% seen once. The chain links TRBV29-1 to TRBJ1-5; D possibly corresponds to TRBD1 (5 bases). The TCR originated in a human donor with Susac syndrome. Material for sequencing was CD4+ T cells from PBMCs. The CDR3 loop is CSAGGGMNQPQHF. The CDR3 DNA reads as TGCAGCGCTGGCGGGGGAATGAATCAGCCCCAGCATTTT.